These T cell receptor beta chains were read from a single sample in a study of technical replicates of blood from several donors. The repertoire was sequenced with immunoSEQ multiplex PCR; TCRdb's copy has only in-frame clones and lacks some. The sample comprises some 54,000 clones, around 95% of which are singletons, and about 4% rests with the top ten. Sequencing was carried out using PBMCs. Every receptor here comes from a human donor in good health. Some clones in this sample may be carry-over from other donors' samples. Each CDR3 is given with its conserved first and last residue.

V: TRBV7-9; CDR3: CASSPRLAYNEQFF
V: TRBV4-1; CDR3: CASSPGQGLLVLHF
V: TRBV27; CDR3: CASSRQGSGANVLTF
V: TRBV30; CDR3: CAWIGLAGAGEQYF
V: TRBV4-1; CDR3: CASSQALSSYEQYF
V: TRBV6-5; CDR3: CAISTGLAGEQYF
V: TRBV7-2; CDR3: CASSPDRVGEAFF
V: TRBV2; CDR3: CASSEAQRNQPQHF
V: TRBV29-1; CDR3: CSVGYRGETQYF
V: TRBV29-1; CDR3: CSAGTGNNEQFF
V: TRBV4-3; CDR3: CASSQDGRDTNYGYTF
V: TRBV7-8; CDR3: CASSGAGGGVLGHGYTF
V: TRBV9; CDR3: CASNRLAGVGELFF
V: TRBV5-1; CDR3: CASSSAGTSGSETQYF
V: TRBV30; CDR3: CAWSEDREAFF
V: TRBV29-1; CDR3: CSVDPGQAKNIQYF
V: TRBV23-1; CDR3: CASSQSMGGGLAGYTGELFF
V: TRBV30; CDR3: CAWSDSPGGSGQPQHF
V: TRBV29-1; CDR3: CSVVGVGGHNEQFF
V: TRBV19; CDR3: CASSIGGVGADTQYF
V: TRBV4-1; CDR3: CASSQEGQGAGGYTF
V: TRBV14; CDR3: CASSQDGTGIGELFF
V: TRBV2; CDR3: CASSATGAGGTEAFF
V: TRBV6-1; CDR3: CASIQGITGELFF
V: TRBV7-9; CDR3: CASSLFPSSGNTIYF
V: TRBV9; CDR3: CASSLRLAGTDTQYF
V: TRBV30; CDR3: CAWSVLKGGGPGANVLTF
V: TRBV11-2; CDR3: CASSLMGLASYNEQFF
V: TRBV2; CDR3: CASSEAGGRTEAFF
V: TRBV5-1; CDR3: CASSKLTSGGQADEQFF
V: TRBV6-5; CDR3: CATALRAARELFF
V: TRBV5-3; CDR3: CARSLDMVAVAKNIQYF
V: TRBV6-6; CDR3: CASSLSDNEQFF
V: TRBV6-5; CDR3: CASSMGGREFF
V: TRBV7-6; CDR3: CASSPDRGETQYF
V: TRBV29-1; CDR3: CSVRDRGVYGYTF
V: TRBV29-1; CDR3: CSVEDGTLNTEAFF
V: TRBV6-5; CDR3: CTSRPTGIGSPLHF
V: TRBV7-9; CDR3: CASSSGGGELFF
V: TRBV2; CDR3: CASSELRAYQETQYF
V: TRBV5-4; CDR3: CASSFLRGSDSNEQFF
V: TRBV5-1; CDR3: CASNTGTGGSEKLFF
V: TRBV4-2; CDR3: CASSQTQQNTEAFF
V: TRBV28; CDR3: CASTFGGAVADTQYF
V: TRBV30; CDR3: CAWSGGGNSPLHF
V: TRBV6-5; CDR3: CASSYRGLAGRDEQFF
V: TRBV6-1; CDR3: CASSEVGGGTDTQYF
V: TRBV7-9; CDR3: CASSLRQIPEAFF
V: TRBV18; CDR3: CASSPQRATNEKLFF
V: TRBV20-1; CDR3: CSAARVGGYTF
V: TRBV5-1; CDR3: CASRVETSGETQYF
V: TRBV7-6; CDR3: CASSLARERTYEQYF
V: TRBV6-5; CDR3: CASSYTTGTDQPQHF
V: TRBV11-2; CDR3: CASSVDTGYGYTF